Sequencing of this TCR beta chain was carried out in a study of cytotoxic CD8 clonotypes in ibrutinib-treated CLL. CDR3 length: 16 residues. From germline, CDR1 is SNHLY and CDR2 FYNNEI. The junction had 6 bases not matched to a gene; V was cut back by 4 bases and J by 0 bases. Method: immunoSEQ multiplex PCR; TCRdb's copy keeps in-frame clones and lacks some. The sample carries about 300,000 clones, around 69% recorded once. The clonotype originates from a human donor with chronic lymphocytic leukemia. The chain links TRBV2 to TRBJ2-4; 7 positions match TRBD2. Sample: PBMCs, taken at disease progression, from a patient treated with ibrutinib. CDR3 protein: CASSVLAALAKNIQYF. DNA for the CDR3: TGTGCCAGCAGTGTTCTAGCGGCCTTAGCCAAAAACATTCAGTACTTC.